This T cell receptor beta chain was retrieved from a study of T cell responses to AZD1222 COVID-19 vaccine. The wider study: Second-dose recipients at about 4 or about 12 weeks were treated as one pooled group. The study's findings and limits: Baseline seropositivity occurred in only a handful of AZD1222 recipients. Donors were largely white British and mainly female; clonal diversity was possibly underestimated.

The assay was immunoSEQ multiplex PCR, and TCRdb's table has in-frame clones only and misses some. Of 150,000 to 160,000 clones in the sample, around 90% were seen once. Comment on this clone: Antigen specificity is unknown.

With V trimmed by 3 bases and J by 2 bases, 4 bases remained unmatched. The CDR3 covers 15 residues. Per the germline V gene, CDR1 is SGDLS and CDR2 is YYNGEE. The sample consisted of peripheral blood, taken on day 0 of AZD1222 vaccination. The chain employs TRBV9 and TRBJ2-7, with TRBD1 matching over 11 bases. The clonotype comes from an adult in good health. CDR3 region: CASSGSDRGPYEQYF. Written as DNA, the CDR3 is TGTGCCAGCAGCGGATCGGACAGGGGGCCCTACGAGCAGTACTTC.